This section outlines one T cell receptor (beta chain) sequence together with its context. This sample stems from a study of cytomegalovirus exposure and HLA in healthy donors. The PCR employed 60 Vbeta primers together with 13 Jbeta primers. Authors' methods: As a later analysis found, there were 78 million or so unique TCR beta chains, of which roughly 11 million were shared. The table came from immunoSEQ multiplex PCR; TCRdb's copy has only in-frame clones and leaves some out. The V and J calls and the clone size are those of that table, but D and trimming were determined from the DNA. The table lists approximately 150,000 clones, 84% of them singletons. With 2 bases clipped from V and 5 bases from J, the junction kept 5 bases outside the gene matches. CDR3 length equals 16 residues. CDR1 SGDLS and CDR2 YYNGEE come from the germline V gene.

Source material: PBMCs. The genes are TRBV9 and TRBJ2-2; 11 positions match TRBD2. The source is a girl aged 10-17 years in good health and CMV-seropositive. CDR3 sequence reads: CASSVSGGAGTGELFF. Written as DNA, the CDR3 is TGTGCCAGCAGCGTTAGCGGGGGGGCCGGAACCGGGGAGCTGTTTTTT. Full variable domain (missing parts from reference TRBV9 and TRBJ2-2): DSGVTQTPKHLITATGQRVTLRCSPRSGDLSVYWYQQSLDQGLQFLIQYYNGEERAKGNILERFSAQQFPDLHSELNLSSLELGDSALYFCASSVSGGAGTGELFFGEGSRLTVL.